This passage covers 25 T cell receptor beta chains from one sample sequenced in a study of graft-versus-host responses after intestinal transplantation. Assay used: immunoSEQ multiplex PCR; TCRdb lists only in-frame clones, some missing. This sample has about 130,000 clones; around 90% occur once, and the top ten carry roughly 0.2%. These receptors lack a known antigen. The sequencing used unstimulated CD4+ T cells sorted from spleen or lymph node cells, collected before intestinal transplant. Receptors were obtained from a human donor who received an intestinal transplant.

CDR3 DNA sequence: TGTGCCAGCAGCCCACAGGGGACTAATGAAAAACTGTTTTTT. This sequence encodes CASSPQGTNEKLFF. The chain links TRBV7-2 to TRBJ1-4, with 7 bases that match TRBD1. The CDR3 is 14 amino acids. V trimming: 5 bases; J trimming: 2 bases; junction bases outside the gene matches: 2. Germline CDR1 and CDR2: SGHTA and FQGNSA.

This chain uses TRBV29-1 with TRBJ1-2; no reliable D call. Trimming removed 3 bases at V and 4 bases at J, with 6 bases between. The CDR3 covers 11 residues. CDR1 and CDR2 from the germline V gene are SQVTM and ANQGSEA. As DNA, the CDR3 is TGCAGCGTTGAGAAGAGCTATGGCTACACCTTC. Its protein is CSVEKSYGYTF. Full variable domain (outside the CDR3, taken from reference TRBV29-1 and TRBJ1-2): SAVISQKPSRDICQRGTSLTIQCQVDSQVTMMFWYRQQPGQSLTLIATANQGSEATYESGFVIDKFPISRPNLTFSTLTVSNMSPEDSSIYLCSVEKSYGYTFGSGTRLTVV.

The chain uses TRBV2 and TRBJ1-5; the D gene is possibly TRBD1 (6 bases). CDR1 is SNHLY and CDR2 is FYNNEI in the germline V gene. CDR3 size: 13 residues. With 6 bases removed from V and 6 bases from J, the gap between germline ends came to 12 bases. DNA for the CDR3: TGTGCCAGCAGCCCCCAGGGGAGTCAGCCCCAGCATTTT. It is translated as CASSPQGSQPQHF. The full variable domain, with the rest looked up from reference TRBV2 and TRBJ1-5, is EPEVTQTPSHQVTQMGQEVILRCVPISNHLYFYWYRQILGQKVEFLVSFYNNEISEKSEIFDDQFSVERPDGSNFTLKIRSTKLEDSAMYFCASSPQGSQPQHFGDGTRLSIL.

This sequence joins TRBV4-1 and TRBJ2-7; D ambiguous. Trimming cost V 2 bases and J 6 bases, with 14 bases left between them. Germline CDR1 is MGHRA and CDR2 is YSYEKL. This CDR3 has 14 amino acids. CDR3 amino acids: CASSQSQSSPEQYF. The CDR3 DNA is TGCGCCAGCAGCCAATCCCAATCGAGTCCCGAGCAGTACTTC.

V usage is TRBV5-6 and J usage is TRBJ2-1, with 7 bases matching TRBD2. This CDR3 has 16 residues. Germline CDR1 and CDR2: SGHDT and YYEEEE. The V gene end was trimmed by 4 bases and the J gene end by 0 bases; junction bases not matched to a gene: 7. The CDR3 sequence is CASSRAGSTSYNEQFF. CDR3 DNA sequence: TGTGCCAGCAGCCGAGCGGGAAGCACCTCCTACAATGAGCAGTTCTTC.

The chain joins TRBV11-2 to TRBJ2-7; the match to TRBD1 covers 9 bases. CDR3 length equals 14 residues. V trimming: 4 bases; J trimming: 3 bases; junction bases outside the gene matches: 4. Germline CDR1 reads SGHAT; CDR2 reads FQNNGV. This chain's CDR3 is CASSSGTGIYEQYF. In nucleotides, the CDR3 is TGTGCCAGCAGCTCCGGGACAGGGATCTACGAGCAGTACTTC.

J is TRBJ2-7 and V is TRBV6-1; D is undetermined. Germline V lookup: CDR1 MNHNS, CDR2 SASEGT. The CDR3 is made up of 13 amino acids. Trimming shortened V by 7 bases and J by 6 bases, and 16 bases separated the two germline ends. The CDR3 bases are TGTGCCAGCACCGGAGACATCCGGGTCGAGCAGTACTTC. It is translated as CASTGDIRVEQYF.

The V call is TRBV5-1, the J call TRBJ1-2, with 10 bases that match TRBD1. With 6 bases clipped from V and 7 bases from J, the junction kept 18 bases outside the gene matches. Per germline, CDR1 SGHRS and CDR2 YFSETQ. This CDR3 is 17 amino acids long. CDR3 sequence reads: CASTRGGQGPKSTGYTF. CDR3 DNA: TGCGCCAGCACCAGAGGGGGACAGGGGCCTAAATCGACTGGCTACACCTTC.

This chain connects TRBV2 to TRBJ2-7; 7 bases line up with TRBD1. V gave up 3 bases and J gave up 3 bases; unmatched junction bases: 8. Germline V CDR1 and CDR2: SNHLY, FYNNEI. This CDR3 is 15 amino acids long. As DNA, the CDR3 is TGTGCCAGCAGTGAGGATGAAGGGACAGTCTACGAGCAGTACTTC. Translation gives CASSEDEGTVYEQYF.

This clone appeared once. The V gene is TRBV29-1, the J gene TRBJ1-1; D not certain. V lost 4 bases and J lost 1, with 10 bases in between. Per germline, CDR1 SQVTM and CDR2 ANQGSEA. This CDR3 spans 13 amino acids. This CDR3 reads CSVAPRTNTEAFF. CDR3 nucleotide sequence: TGCAGCGTTGCCCCCCGAACGAACACTGAAGCTTTCTTT.

The chain has TRBV7-3 and TRBJ2-2; D unclear. The CDR3 extends over 14 amino acids. Germline V CDR1 and CDR2: SGHTA, FQGTGA. V was pared by 1 base and J by 1 base, with 4 bases between. DNA for the CDR3: TGTGCCAGCAGCTTAATGCAGAACACCGGGGAGCTGTTTTTT. Protein sequence: CASSLMQNTGELFF.

The chain carries TRBV28 and TRBJ1-6; possibly TRBD1 for D (6 bases). This CDR3 spans 19 amino acids. Per germline, CDR1 MDHEN and CDR2 SYDVKM. Trimming shortened V by 6 bases and J by 0 bases, and 21 bases separated the two germline ends. CDR3 bases: TGTGCCAGCAGGAAGAAGAGACAGGTCGTAACCTCCTATAATTCACCCCTCCACTTT. Translating gives CASRKKRQVVTSYNSPLHF.

The rearrangement uses TRBV5-4 and TRBJ2-7, with 9 bases that match TRBD2. The CDR3 is 14 amino acids. The germline gives CDR1 SGHNT, CDR2 YYREEE (reference sequence). Trimming at V came to 3 bases and at J to 3 bases, leaving 4 bases not matched to a gene. CDR3 sequence: CASSSGLASYEQYF. The CDR3 bases are TGTGCCAGCAGCTCAGGACTAGCGAGCTACGAGCAGTACTTC.

Comment on this clone: This specimen includes other DNA sequences encoding the same CDR3. The chain is built from TRBV6-1 and TRBJ2-7; D remains unclear. The germline V gene encodes CDR1 MNHNS and CDR2 SASEGT. The V end lost 6 bases, the J end lost 0 bases, and 6 bases lay between the germline ends. The CDR3 has 12 amino acids. The CDR3 loop is CASRSSSYEQYF. The CDR3 DNA follows: TGTGCCAGCAGGTCCAGCTCCTACGAGCAGTACTTC.

The chain uses TRBV9 and TRBJ1-3, with D uncertain. Deletions cut 0 bases from V and 0 bases from J, with 13 bases between. The germline gives CDR1 SGDLS, CDR2 YYNGEE. CDR3 length: 17 residues. CDR3 nucleotides: TGTGCCAGCAGCGTAGCCCCAGAGGGCCTCTCTGGAAACACCATATATTTT. Its protein product is CASSVAPEGLSGNTIYF. Combining the CDR3 with reference TRBV9 and TRBJ1-3 gives the whole variable domain DSGVTQTPKHLITATGQRVTLRCSPRSGDLSVYWYQQSLDQGLQFLIQYYNGEERAKGNILERFSAQQFPDLHSELNLSSLELGDSALYFCASSVAPEGLSGNTIYFGEGSWLTVV.

J is TRBJ2-1 and V is TRBV6-6; perhaps TRBD2 as D (6 bases). CDR3 length equals 14 residues. The germline gives CDR1 MNHNY, CDR2 SVGAGI (reference sequence). Deletions cut 4 bases from V and 3 bases from J, with 10 bases between. CDR3 sequence (DNA): TGTGCCAGCAGTTCGACTAGTATCTACAATGAGCAGTTCTTC. Residues: CASSSTSIYNEQFF.

The sample holds a few counts of this clone. The chain links TRBV10-3 to TRBJ1-1, with 7 bases identical to TRBD1. Germline V gene sequence: CDR1 ENHRY, CDR2 SYGVKD. J lost 3 bases, V lost 3 bases, and 7 bases had no gene match. The CDR3 length is 15 residues. Here the CDR3 DNA reads TGTGCCATCAGTGATAGGGGGCGCGGGGACACTGAAGCTTTCTTT. It translates to CAISDRGRGDTEAFF.

V usage is TRBV6-1 and J usage is TRBJ2-7; D is perhaps TRBD1 (6 bases). Germline values: CDR1 MNHNS, CDR2 SASEGT. V was cut by 5 bases and J by 3 bases, with 8 bases left in between. CDR3 length equals 12 residues. CDR3 DNA: TGTGCCAGCAGTTCGGACAGCTACGAGCAGTACTTC. Amino acid sequence: CASSSDSYEQYF.

The gene calls are TRBV5-4 and TRBJ2-5, with TRBD1 identical over 8 bases. After removal of 0 bases from V and 1 base from J, the junction contained 2 bases not matched to a gene. The CDR3 consists of 15 residues. CDR1 and CDR2 (germline): SGHNT, YYREEE (reference sequence). CDR3 in DNA: TGTGCCAGCAGCTTGGAGGGGACAGGCCAAGAGACCCAGTACTTC. Translated: CASSLEGTGQETQYF.

The V gene is TRBV5-1, the J gene TRBJ1-3, with no clear D. CDR3 size: 15 residues. Trimming took off 0 bases at V and 4 bases at J, with 11 bases between the two ends. Per germline, CDR1 SGHRS and CDR2 YFSETQ. DNA for the CDR3: TGCGCCAGCAGCTTGGCCGCTTTGGGCGGAAACACCATATATTTT. This gives the protein CASSLAALGGNTIYF.

The chain recombines TRBV11-2 with TRBJ2-3, with 7 bases lining up with TRBD2. Germline CDR1 SGHAT, CDR2 FQNNGV. The CDR3 spans 15 residues. V dropped 5 bases and J dropped 2; count of bases not matched to a gene: 7. This CDR3 is CASSILTSFTDTQYF. The CDR3 bases are TGTGCCAGCAGCATTCTGACTAGCTTCACAGATACGCAGTATTTT.

The V and J genes are TRBV19 and TRBJ1-1; TRBD1 matches 9 bases. Per germline, CDR1 LNHDA and CDR2 SQIVND (reference sequence). J was trimmed by 1 base and V by 7 bases; bases with no gene match: 13. The CDR3 spans 17 residues. CDR3 in amino acids: CASNPLQGAGPNTEAFF. In nucleotides, the CDR3 is TGTGCCAGTAACCCCTTACAGGGGGCCGGGCCGAACACTGAAGCTTTCTTT. Filled out from reference TRBV19 and TRBJ1-1, the complete variable domain reads DGGITQSPKYLFRKEGQNVTLSCEQNLNHDAMYWYRQDPGQGLRLIYYSQIVNDFQKGDIAEGYSVSREKKESFPLTVTSAQKNPTAFYLCASNPLQGAGPNTEAFFGQGTRLTVV.

V usage is TRBV18 and J usage is TRBJ2-7; D is perhaps TRBD2 (5 bases). Trimming removed 1 base from V and 1 base from J, with 8 bases in between. Per the germline V gene, CDR1 is KGHSH and CDR2 is LQKENI. The CDR3 is made up of 14 amino acids. CDR3 DNA sequence: TGTGCCAGCTCACCACTGGGAGAATCCTACGAGCAGTACTTC. Translating it yields CASSPLGESYEQYF.

The chain links TRBV2 to TRBJ2-2; D unresolved. Germline V gene data show CDR1 as SNHLY and CDR2 as FYNNEI. V lost 0 bases and J 4 bases, leaving 9 bases between the germline ends. This CDR3 comprises 15 residues. CDR3 region: CASSEARRVTGELFF. CDR3 DNA sequence: TGTGCCAGCAGTGAAGCTCGCCGGGTCACCGGGGAGCTGTTTTTT.

The chain has TRBV18 and TRBJ2-2; possible D gene TRBD1, 5 bases. The V and J ends lost 0 bases and 4 bases respectively, with 9 bases between them. The CDR3 sequence is 15 residues long. Germline values: CDR1 KGHSH, CDR2 LQKENI. CDR3 sequence reads: CASSPPGPGTGELFF. The CDR3 DNA reads TGTGCCAGCTCACCACCGGGGCCCGGCACCGGGGAGCTGTTTTTT.